A single T cell receptor beta chain is shown here with its context. Its cognate antigen is unknown. Study results and limitations: Tumor memory CD4+ T cell TCR gene usage was found to cluster with blood and lymph node memory CD4+ cells and with lymph node naive CD4+ cells. Tumor-infiltrating Treg TCR alpha and beta sequences overlapped most with tumor naive CD4+ T cells, then blood naive.

The sorted Tregs were CD4+CD25+CD127-/low cells. After constant-region reverse-primer amplification, full-length variable regions underwent semi-nested PCR with Nested Universal Primer A. From the 5' RACE reads, TCRdb called clonotypes with MiXCR, one entry per CDR3 protein. The sample holds approximately 58,000 distinct CDR3 sequences; around 24% are singletons and the top ten take roughly 2.3%. Per the germline V gene, CDR1 is MGHRA and CDR2 is YSYEKL. The junction had 5 bases not matched to a gene; V was cut back by 1 base and J by 7 bases. This CDR3 is 15 amino acids long. Specimen: tumor-infiltrating Tregs sorted from the breast tumor. The receptor's source is a female donor with breast cancer. The V gene is TRBV4-1, the J gene TRBJ2-2; 8 positions agree with TRBD2. The DNA for the CDR3 is TGCGCCAGCAGCCAAGCGGGGGGGAGGATCGGGGAGCTGTTTTTT. Its translation: CASSQAGGRIGELFF.